The T cell receptor (beta chain) under discussion was sequenced for a study of blood T cells in healthy people across ages. The donors, aged 6 to 90, were healthy Caucasians from Russia. The CDR3 has 15 amino acids. Germline CDR1 reads SEHNR; CDR2 reads FQNEAQ (reference sequence). The V end lost 2 bases, the J end lost 0 bases, and 8 bases lay between the germline ends. Together with a sample-barcoded 5' primer, a J-beta primer mix was included in a second PCR lasting about 7 to 12 cycles. One entry per CDR3 protein, called by TCRdb with MiXCR from the 5' RACE reads. The sample contains hundreds of thousands of distinct CDR3 sequences, around 62% of which appear only once.

The chain combines TRBV7-9 with TRBJ1-3; TRBD1 might be the D (5 bases). The clonotype comes from a young man in good health. The sequencing sample was made of blood. The DNA of the CDR3 is TGTGCCAGCAGCTTACAGGGAGACTCTGGAAACACCATATATTTT. Translation: CASSLQGDSGNTIYF. Supplemented by reference TRBV7-9 and TRBJ1-3, the full variable domain reads DTGVSQNPRHKITKRGQNVTFRCDPISEHNRLYWYRQTLGQGPEFLTYFQNEAQLEKSRLLSDRFSAERPKGSFSTLEIQRTEQGDSAMYLCASSLQGDSGNTIYFGEGSWLTVV.